The 10 T cell receptor beta chains given below trace back to one sample, sequenced in a study of blood T cell repertoires in COVID-19. Clones were sequenced by immunoSEQ multiplex PCR, and TCRdb holds only the in-frame ones, with some missing. The sample lists approximately 100,000 clones; around 87% were seen once. Sample: peripheral blood. These TCRs come from a woman older than 75 with acute or convalescent COVID-19.

In its sample, this clone was seen once. The rearrangement joins TRBV7-2 to TRBJ2-3, with D possibly matching TRBD1 (5 bases). This CDR3 region has 17 residues. The germline gives CDR1 SGHTA, CDR2 FQGNSA. Trimming shortened V by 2 bases and J by 1 base, and 16 bases separated the two germline ends. DNA for the CDR3: TGTGCCAGCAGCTTAAAGGTTTGGATAGGGGGCACAGATACGCAGTATTTT. Its translation is CASSLKVWIGGTDTQYF.

The chain uses TRBV5-6 and TRBJ2-5, with a tentative D call TRBD2 (6 bases). Per germline, CDR1 SGHDT and CDR2 YYEEEE. The V end lost 0 bases, the J end lost 4 bases, and 13 bases lay between the germline ends. There are 15 residues in the CDR3. The CDR3 DNA reads as TGTGCCAGCAGCTTGGACAGCGCGGGGTTAGAGACCCAGTACTTC. It is translated as CASSLDSAGLETQYF.

This clone was seen a few times. The chain couples TRBV30 to TRBJ1-6, with D perhaps matching TRBD1 (5 bases). Germline-derived CDR1 and CDR2 are GTSNPN and SVGIG (reference sequence). Deletions cut 3 bases from V and 6 bases from J, with 12 bases between. This CDR3 has 14 amino acids. The CDR3 DNA follows: TGTGCCTGGAGGCGGACACAAATTAATTCACCCCTCCACTTT. Translated: CAWRRTQINSPLHF. Looking up the rest from reference TRBV30 and TRBJ1-6 gives the full variable domain: SQTIHQWPATLVQPVGSPLSLECTVEGTSNPNLYWYRQAAGRGLQLLFYSVGIGQISSEVPQNLSASRPQDRQFILSSKKLLLSDSGFYLCAWRRTQINSPLHFGNGTRLTVT.

This chain joins TRBV12-1 and TRBJ1-6. TRBV12-1 is assigned pseudogene status. The CDR3 contains 18 residues. CDR3 nucleotide sequence: TGTGCCAGCAGCGCGGTGGCACCAAAGGTCCCCTATAATTCACCCCTCCACTTT. Translation gives CASSAVAPKVPYNSPLHF.

In this sample, this clone turned up once. The genes are TRBV19 and TRBJ2-6, with unresolved D. CDR1 and CDR2 (germline): LNHDA, SQIVND (reference sequence). The V end lost 3 bases, the J end lost 0 bases, and 9 bases lay between the germline ends. The CDR3 runs to 16 residues. The CDR3 region has the DNA TGTGCCAGTAGTATTTTGGCATACTCTGGGGCCAACGTCCTGACTTTC. It codes for CASSILAYSGANVLTF.

This clone was counted between two and nine times. The V call is TRBV7-2, the J call TRBJ1-5, with 10 positions matching TRBD1. Germline trimming cut 5 bases from V and 0 bases from J; bases unmatched to any gene: 10. The CDR3 is made up of 18 amino acids. CDR1 is SGHTA, CDR2 FQGNSA, per germline. The CDR3 DNA sequence: TGTGCCAGCAGCCCGGGACAGGGGACGGAATATAGCAATCAGCCCCAGCATTTT. It codes for CASSPGQGTEYSNQPQHF.

This sequence joins TRBV28 and TRBJ1-5; D ambiguous. The CDR3 runs 12 residues. V lost 6 bases and J lost 11, with 14 bases in between. Germline V gives CDR1 MDHEN, CDR2 SYDVKM. The CDR3 DNA sequence: TGTGCCAGCAGCGCTGGGCCCGGAACCCAGCATTTT. This translates into CASSAGPGTQHF. The variable domain in full, completed from reference TRBV28 and TRBJ1-5, reads DVKVTQSSRYLVKRTGEKVFLECVQDMDHENMFWYRQDPGLGLRLIYFSYDVKMKEKGDIPEGYSVSREKKERFSLILESASTNQTSMYLCASSAGPGTQHFGDGTRLSIL.

The chain links TRBV28 to TRBJ2-2; 7 bases line up with TRBD1. CDR1 is MDHEN and CDR2 is SYDVKM in the germline V gene. The CDR3 is 16 amino acids. V dropped 6 bases and J dropped 0; count of bases not matched to a gene: 7. The CDR3 is CASRLPGTANTGELFF. The DNA for the CDR3 is TGTGCCAGCAGGTTACCCGGGACAGCGAACACCGGGGAGCTGTTTTTT.

The gene calls are TRBV5-1 and TRBJ2-6, with 7 bases fitting TRBD1. The CDR3 consists of 16 residues. Germline V gene data show CDR1 as SGHRS and CDR2 as YFSETQ. The V segment lost 3 bases and the J segment 1 base; nucleotides outside the gene matches: 4. The CDR3 loop is CASSSIQGSGANVLTF. The CDR3 nucleotides are TGCGCCAGCAGCTCGATACAGGGGTCTGGGGCCAACGTCCTGACTTTC.

V usage is TRBV23-1 and J usage is TRBJ1-1; tentatively, D is TRBD1 (5 bases). TRBV23-1 falls under the ORF class, with uncertain function. The V gene lost 0 bases and the J gene lost 4 bases, with 12 bases spanning the gap. The CDR3 is 15 amino acids. CDR3 protein: CASSQSGPRATEAFF. The CDR3 DNA is TGCGCCAGCAGTCAATCCGGACCCAGGGCCACTGAAGCTTTCTTT.